The 14 T cell receptor beta chains below come from one sample, sequenced in a study of T cells in Graves' hyperthyroidism and ophthalmopathy. Amplification of TCR beta CDR3 regions used RNA as the template. During a first-round RT-PCR of the TCR CDR3, the HTBI primer set was used. TCRdb fed the multiplex PCR reads into MiXCR, producing one record per CDR3 protein. The table has about 690,000 distinct CDR3 sequences, roughly 17% seen once; the top ten hold 15% to 17%. The sequencing sample was made of blood. The receptors were gathered from a man aged 50 to 59 with Graves' hyperthyroidism.

This clonotype was detected only a few times. The V call is TRBV20-1, the J call TRBJ1-5, with D unclear. Germline CDR1 DFQATT, CDR2 SNEGSKA (reference sequence). The CDR3 extends over 16 amino acids. The germline V and J ends were trimmed by 1 base and 0 bases, with 13 bases remaining between them. CDR3 sequence reads: CSARGPTVHSNQPQHF. The CDR3 bases are TGCAGTGCTAGAGGCCCCACTGTCCATAGCAATCAGCCCCAGCATTTT.

This rearrangement joins TRBV29-1 to TRBJ2-1, with TRBD2 identical over 9 bases. V lost 6 bases to trimming and J lost 6 bases; unmatched junction nucleotides: 9. The germline gives CDR1 SQVTM, CDR2 ANQGSEA. The CDR3 is 14 amino acids. This CDR3 is CSVGRLAVGNEQFF. CDR3 sequence (DNA): TGCAGCGTGGGAAGACTAGCGGTGGGCAATGAGCAGTTCTTC.

The chain employs TRBV29-1 and TRBJ2-1; the match to TRBD2 covers 8 bases. V lost 1 base to trimming and J lost 5 bases; unmatched junction nucleotides: 4. The CDR3 runs 14 residues. CDR1 is SQVTM and CDR2 is ANQGSEA in the germline V gene. The CDR3 region is CSVEVGTRNNEQFF. CDR3 sequence (DNA): TGCAGCGTTGAAGTTGGGACTAGGAACAATGAGCAGTTCTTC.

This clonotype was recorded at least ten times. This chain links TRBV6-2 or TRBV6-3 with TRBJ1-1, with D hard to call. From germline, CDR1 is MNHEY and CDR2 SVGEGT. The CDR3 consists of 12 residues. Trimming shortened V by 2 bases and J by 3 bases, and 4 bases separated the two germline ends. The CDR3 DNA reads as TGTGCCAGCAGTTACCCCTACACTGAAGCTTTCTTT. Protein: CASSYPYTEAFF.

In this sample, this clonotype turned up a few times. J is TRBJ1-4 and V is TRBV18; no firm D call. The CDR3 loop spans 14 amino acids. Trimming took off 5 bases at V and 4 bases at J, with 11 bases between the two ends. Germline assignment: CDR1 KGHSH and CDR2 LQKENI. The CDR3: CASSSAGLNEKLFF. In nucleotides, the CDR3 is TGTGCCAGCTCATCGGCAGGTCTTAATGAAAAACTGTTTTTT.

This clonotype was recorded many times. The chain combines TRBV12-3 or TRBV12-4 with TRBJ2-1, with D hard to call. The CDR3 length is 14 residues. The V and J ends lost 5 bases and 8 bases respectively, with 16 bases between them. The CDR3 loop is CASSQSRARDEQFF. Here the CDR3 DNA reads TGTGCCAGCAGTCAAAGTAGGGCCCGGGATGAGCAGTTCTTC.

This clonotype has more than one count but fewer than ten. The chain carries TRBV28 and TRBJ2-1, with 8 bases matching TRBD2. Germline V lookup: CDR1 MDHEN, CDR2 SYDVKM. Unmatched junction bases numbered 6, after V lost 4 bases and J lost 4 bases. The CDR3 runs 15 residues. CDR3 sequence (DNA): TGTGCCAGCAGTTCTGCCCAGCGGGGGTACAATGAGCAGTTCTTC. This encodes CASSSAQRGYNEQFF.

This clonotype was recorded many times. This chain links TRBV29-1 with TRBJ2-3; D gene ambiguous. V was pared by 0 bases and J by 8 bases, with 15 bases between. Per the germline V gene, CDR1 is SQVTM and CDR2 is ANQGSEA. The CDR3 sequence is 14 residues long. The CDR3 protein is CSVEDEKGTATQYF. Written as DNA, the CDR3 is TGCAGCGTTGAAGACGAAAAGGGAACCGCTACGCAGTATTTT.

The V call is TRBV4-1, the J call TRBJ2-1; 8 nucleotides line up with TRBD2. V trimming: 1 base; J trimming: 5 bases; junction bases outside the gene matches: 7. The CDR3 consists of 16 residues. Germline CDR1 and CDR2: MGHRA and YSYEKL. CDR3 DNA sequence: TGCGCCAGCAGCCAAGGGCTAGGTAGCGGGAACAATGAGCAGTTCTTC. It codes for CASSQGLGSGNNEQFF.

This clonotype was seen many times. The CDR3 bases are TGTGCCAGCAGTTGGCCTGGGGCCAACGTCCTGACTTTC. This gives the protein CASSWPGANVLTF. The chain is built from TRBV12-3 or TRBV12-4 and TRBJ2-6; D ambiguous. This CDR3 comprises 13 residues. The V and J ends lost 4 bases and 2 bases respectively, with 3 bases between them.

This chain uses TRBV27 with TRBJ2-1; no clear D gene. V was clipped by 4 bases and J by 7 bases, with 11 bases between them. The CDR3 has 13 residues. From germline, CDR1 is MNHEY and CDR2 SMNVEV (reference sequence). Here the CDR3 reads CASSWNTGNEQFF. The CDR3 region has the DNA TGTGCCAGCAGTTGGAATACCGGAAATGAGCAGTTCTTC.

This clonotype was picked up a small number of times. V usage is TRBV13 and J usage is TRBJ2-7, with TRBD2 matching 10 bases. Germline V CDR1 and CDR2: PRHDT, FYEKMQ (reference sequence). With V trimmed by 2 bases and J by 4 bases, 5 bases remained unmatched. The CDR3 has 15 residues. CDR3: CASSLSGLAVYEQYF. For the CDR3, the DNA is TGTGCCAGCAGCTTATCTGGACTAGCGGTTTACGAGCAGTACTTC.

The J gene is TRBJ2-1, the V gene TRBV6-2 or TRBV6-3; a possible D gene is TRBD1 (6 bases). The germline CDR1 and CDR2 sequences are MNHEY and SVGEGT. CDR3 length equals 14 residues. Between the trimmed V and J ends, which lost 6 bases and 6 bases, there was a span of 15 bases. In DNA form, the CDR3 reads TGTGCCAGCAGAGGGGACCTAGGGGGCAATGAGCAGTTCTTC. It codes for CASRGDLGGNEQFF.

This clonotype was recorded a few times. J is TRBJ1-2 and V is TRBV12-3 or TRBV12-4; possible D gene TRBD1, 5 bases. Trimming left V 4 bases short and J 8 bases short, with 14 bases between. The CDR3 is 13 amino acids. In DNA, the CDR3 is TGTGCCAGCAGTTCCCTGGGACGGAACGGCTACACCTTC. Its protein product is CASSSLGRNGYTF.